Each of the 27 T cell receptor beta chains below was sequenced from the same sample in a study of shared clonotypes between healthy human individuals. Libraries were prepared by immunoSEQ multiplex PCR; TCRdb keeps only in-frame clonotypes and omits some of them. The table has roughly 100,000 clones, about 70% seen once. The sequenced sample was memory CD8+ T cells sorted from blood. The subset here: CD45RO+ cells pooled with CCR7-negative TemRA cells. Every receptor here comes from a woman in her 30s in good health.

This chain joins TRBV5-1 and TRBJ2-1, with 7 bases lining up with TRBD2. The CDR3 is 15 amino acids. CDR1 is SGHRS, CDR2 YFSETQ, per germline. The V segment lost 7 bases and the J segment 2 bases; nucleotides outside the gene matches: 9. CDR3 loop: CASAITGGPYNEQFF. CDR3 bases: TGCGCCAGCGCTATCACGGGAGGTCCCTACAATGAGCAGTTCTTC.

The chain combines TRBV2 with TRBJ1-4, with a weak D call TRBD1 (5 bases). Germline CDR1 is SNHLY and CDR2 is FYNNEI. CDR3 length: 15 residues. Trimming stripped 6 bases from V and 0 bases from J, with 11 bases between. CDR3 sequence (DNA): TGTGCCAGCAGCGGGACTCGTGCAACTAATGAAAAACTGTTTTTT. Translated, it gives CASSGTRATNEKLFF.

The chain couples TRBV4-1 to TRBJ2-3; D unresolved. Germline V CDR1 and CDR2: MGHRA, YSYEKL. V dropped 4 bases and J dropped 1 base, with 3 bases sitting between them. The CDR3 covers 12 residues. CDR3 residues: CASSLGTDTQYF. The CDR3 DNA follows: TGCGCCAGCAGCCTCGGCACAGATACGCAGTATTTT.

By share, this clone ranks as medium-sized. V usage is TRBV6-1 and J usage is TRBJ2-7, with D tentatively TRBD2 (5 bases). The germline CDR1 and CDR2 sequences are MNHNS and SASEGT. The CDR3 totals 15 residues. Trimming cost V 1 base and J 3 bases, with 13 bases left between them. The CDR3 DNA follows: TGTGCCAGCAGTGAAGAAGGAGGTGGGTACTACGAGCAGTACTTC. Protein: CASSEEGGGYYEQYF.

The chain uses TRBV28 and TRBJ2-3; D not certain. Germline loops: CDR1 MDHEN, CDR2 SYDVKM. The V end lost 3 bases, the J end lost 4 bases, and 17 bases lay between the germline ends. This CDR3 has 16 amino acids. The DNA for the CDR3 is TGTGCCAGCAGTTTCCCTGAGCAGTTAAATCCAGATACGCAGTATTTT. Translated, it gives CASSFPEQLNPDTQYF.

The genes are TRBV29-1 and TRBJ1-1; D is possibly TRBD1 (5 bases). Trimming removed 1 base at V and 7 bases at J, with 22 bases between. This CDR3 has 16 amino acids. The germline CDR1 and CDR2 sequences are SQVTM and ANQGSEA. The DNA for the CDR3 is TGCAGCGTTGAAGGAGGGCAGGGCCGCTCCTACCGTGAAGCTTTCTTT. This sequence encodes CSVEGGQGRSYREAFF.

This clone was counted ten times or more. This chain uses TRBV15 with TRBJ2-7; perhaps TRBD2 as D (5 bases). The V gene's germline CDR1 is LNHNV and CDR2 YYDKDF (reference sequence). The CDR3 is 16 amino acids. Trimming removed 0 bases from V and 2 bases from J, with 14 bases in between. For the CDR3, the DNA is TGTGCCACCAGCAGAGAAGGGCTAGCCGAGACCTACGAGCAGTACTTC. It codes for CATSREGLAETYEQYF.

This clone was picked up one time. The chain combines TRBV7-2 with TRBJ2-7; TRBD2 matches at 10 bases. Germline lookup yields CDR1 SGHTA and CDR2 FQGNSA. J gave up 0 bases and V 3 bases, and 2 bases lay outside the gene matches. The CDR3 spans 15 residues. In DNA form, the CDR3 reads TGTGCCAGCAGCTTTTGGACTAGCGGCTCCTACGAGCAGTACTTC. The encoded protein is CASSFWTSGSYEQYF. Complete variable domain (other parts from reference TRBV7-2 and TRBJ2-7): GAGVSQSPSNKVTEKGKDVELRCDPISGHTALYWYRQSLGQGLEFLIYFQGNSAPDKSGLPSDRFSAERTGGSVSTLTIQRTQQEDSAVYLCASSFWTSGSYEQYFGPGTRLTVT.

In this sample, this clone turned up a few times. The chain carries TRBV6-4 and TRBJ2-2; weak D call: TRBD2 (6 bases). Germline CDR1 and CDR2: MRHNA and SNTAGT. CDR3 size: 15 residues. Trimming removed 0 bases from V and 5 bases from J, with 10 bases in between. CDR3 protein: CASSDSDGSTGELFF. CDR3 in DNA: TGTGCCAGCAGTGACTCGGACGGGAGTACCGGGGAGCTGTTTTTT.

About this clone: At one end, the junction sequence differs from germline, possibly due to a read error. This chain links TRBV4-2 with TRBJ1-2; the D gene is possibly TRBD1 (6 bases). Germline V gene data show CDR1 as LGHNA and CDR2 as YNFKEQ. There are 17 residues in the CDR3. The CDR3 DNA follows: TGTGCCAGCAGCCATGATCAGGACAGTGTATTTAACCATGGCCACACCTTC. Protein: CASSHDQDSVFNHGHTF.

V usage is TRBV28 and J usage is TRBJ1-2, with D possibly matching TRBD1 (5 bases). The CDR3 spans 15 residues. The germline V and J ends were trimmed by 1 base and 3 bases, with 12 bases remaining between them. CDR1 is MDHEN, CDR2 SYDVKM, per germline. The CDR3 spells CASSLYWDGDYGYTF. The CDR3 DNA follows: TGTGCCAGCAGTTTATACTGGGACGGAGACTATGGCTACACCTTC.

The V gene is TRBV5-1, the J gene TRBJ2-1; 9 nucleotides agree with TRBD2. This CDR3 spans 16 amino acids. The V gene end was trimmed by 0 bases and the J gene end by 8 bases; junction bases not matched to a gene: 9. Germline CDR1 reads SGHRS; CDR2 reads YFSETQ. The CDR3 DNA reads TGCGCCAGCAGCTTGGTTAGCGGGGGCGTAATCGATGAGCAGTTCTTC. Its protein product is CASSLVSGGVIDEQFF.

This clone was recorded a few times. Other DNA sequences within the sample encode an identical CDR3. V and J are TRBV9 and TRBJ2-1; 7 bases are a match to TRBD2. The trim removed 0 bases at V and 5 bases at J, leaving 2 bases unmatched. The CDR3 is 14 residues long. Germline values: CDR1 SGDLS, CDR2 YYNGEE. The CDR3 is CASSVDLADNEQFF. In nucleotides, the CDR3 is TGTGCCAGCAGCGTAGACCTAGCGGACAATGAGCAGTTCTTC.

This clone was counted between two and nine times. The chain joins TRBV6-5 to TRBJ2-7; D is uncertain. The CDR3 spans 11 residues. Germline V gene sequence: CDR1 MNHEY, CDR2 SVGAGI. The V end was cut by 2 bases, the J end by 5 bases, with 4 bases between. The CDR3 DNA sequence: TGTGCCAGCAGTTACGGAGACGAGCAGTACTTC. Translated, it gives CASSYGDEQYF.

This clone was seen ten or more times. The chain employs TRBV14 and TRBJ2-1, with 10 bases lining up with TRBD2. This CDR3 is 18 amino acids long. Looked up from germline, CDR1 is SGHDN and CDR2 is FVKESK. Germline trimming cut 0 bases from V and 3 bases from J; bases unmatched to any gene: 8. CDR3 region: CASSQDIPSGSVYNEQFF. The CDR3 DNA sequence: TGTGCCAGCAGCCAAGATATCCCTAGCGGGAGTGTCTACAATGAGCAGTTCTTC.

The rearrangement links TRBV15 to TRBJ2-2; 11 bases are a match to TRBD2. Germline trimming cut 5 bases from V and 5 bases from J; bases unmatched to any gene: 10. CDR1 and CDR2 (germline): LNHNV, YYDKDF (reference sequence). This CDR3 comprises 17 residues. CDR3 amino acids: CATSSLIAGGRTGELFF. The DNA for the CDR3 is TGTGCCACCAGCTCCCTCATAGCGGGAGGGAGAACCGGGGAGCTGTTTTTT.

The gene calls are TRBV7-9 and TRBJ1-2; D is ambiguous. Trimming took off 1 base at V and 3 bases at J, with 18 bases between the two ends. CDR1 SEHNR and CDR2 FQNEAQ come from the germline V gene (reference sequence). This CDR3 is built from 17 residues. CDR3 region: CASSLEGQWPADYGYTF. The CDR3 DNA follows: TGTGCCAGCAGCTTAGAGGGCCAGTGGCCGGCGGACTATGGCTACACCTTC.

This clone was found a few times. The chain uses TRBV28 and TRBJ1-3; D call uncertain. This CDR3 spans 12 amino acids. Germline-derived CDR1 and CDR2 are MDHEN and SYDVKM. V was trimmed by 2 bases and J by 2 bases, leaving 1 base between them. The CDR3 DNA reads as TGTGCCAGCAGTTTACCTGGAAACACCATATATTTT. Its protein is CASSLPGNTIYF.

CDR3 in DNA: TGTGCCAGCAGTGCAAACCGCCGGGACTTAGCCTACGAGCAGTACTTC. It specifies CASSANRRDLAYEQYF. The rearrangement links TRBV27 to TRBJ2-7; a possible D gene is TRBD2 (6 bases). V lost 5 bases and J lost 2, with 19 bases in between. Germline CDR1 and CDR2: MNHEY and SMNVEV (reference sequence). The CDR3 loop spans 16 amino acids.

This clone was found once. This chain connects TRBV21-1 to TRBJ1-2. TRBV21-1 represents a pseudogene. The CDR3 is 13 amino acids. This CDR3 is CAIRAHGRRGYTF. DNA of the CDR3: TGTGCCATCCGGGCACATGGCCGTCGGGGCTACACCTTC.

V is TRBV25-1 and J is TRBJ1-1; D gene ambiguous. Trimming shortened V by 6 bases and J by 1 base, and 9 bases separated the two germline ends. The germline gives CDR1 MGHDK, CDR2 SYGVNS. The CDR3 is made up of 13 amino acids. The CDR3: CASRSAENTEAFF. Written as DNA, the CDR3 is TGTGCCAGCAGGTCGGCAGAGAACACTGAAGCTTTCTTT.

This clone turned up a few times. CDR3 coding DNA: TGTGCCAGCAGCGTAGGTGGGACAGGGGGCGAGCAGTACTTC. Its translation: CASSVGGTGGEQYF. This chain uses TRBV9 with TRBJ2-7; 11 positions agree with TRBD1. J lost 6 bases, V lost 0 bases, and 2 bases had no gene match. Germline values: CDR1 SGDLS, CDR2 YYNGEE. The CDR3 has 14 amino acids.

This clone was counted a few times. The J gene is TRBJ1-1, the V gene TRBV19, with D unclear. This CDR3 comprises 12 residues. Germline CDR1 LNHDA, CDR2 SQIVND (reference sequence). V was trimmed by 6 bases and J by 2 bases, leaving 7 bases between them. In DNA form, the CDR3 reads TGTGCCAGTAGCGAAGATAACACTGAAGCTTTCTTT. It translates to CASSEDNTEAFF.

The chain uses TRBV30 and TRBJ2-1; D gene ambiguous. CDR3 size: 14 residues. Trimming cost V 0 bases and J 0 bases, with 6 bases left between them. Germline V gives CDR1 GTSNPN, CDR2 SVGIG (reference sequence). CDR3 residues: CAWSVLSSYNEQFF. CDR3 in DNA: TGTGCCTGGAGTGTACTTAGCTCCTACAATGAGCAGTTCTTC.

The chain combines TRBV7-3 with TRBJ2-2, with 9 bases fitting TRBD1. This CDR3 has 16 residues. Germline CDR1 and CDR2: SGHTA and FQGTGA. V was pared by 2 bases and J by 7 bases, with 8 bases of the junction left unmatched. CDR3 nucleotides: TGTGCCAGCAGCTTATCCCCGACAGGGGGTATCGGGGAGCTGTTTTTT. This codes for CASSLSPTGGIGELFF.

This clone was seen only a few times. The chain couples TRBV5-1 to TRBJ1-1, with D possibly TRBD1 on 5 matching bases. Per germline, CDR1 SGHRS and CDR2 YFSETQ. This CDR3 contains 17 residues. V shed 3 bases and J shed 2 bases, with 20 bases lying between them. The CDR3 region has the DNA TGCGCCAGCAGCTCCGAAGGCGGGGGACTCCCAAACACTGAAGCTTTCTTT. Amino acids: CASSSEGGGLPNTEAFF. The full variable domain, rest sourced from reference TRBV5-1 and TRBJ1-1, is KAGVTQTPRYLIKTRGQQVTLSCSPISGHRSVSWYQQTPGQGLQFLFEYFSETQRNKGNFPGRFSGRQFSNSRSEMNVSTLELGDSALYLCASSSEGGGLPNTEAFFGQGTRLTVV.

The gene calls are TRBV28 and TRBJ1-5; D unresolved. Per germline, CDR1 MDHEN and CDR2 SYDVKM. The CDR3 spans 14 residues. V was pared by 2 bases and J by 0 bases, with 5 bases between. CDR3 nucleotide sequence: TGTGCCAGCAGTTTAATGGGTAGCAATCAGCCCCAGCATTTT. Protein sequence: CASSLMGSNQPQHF.